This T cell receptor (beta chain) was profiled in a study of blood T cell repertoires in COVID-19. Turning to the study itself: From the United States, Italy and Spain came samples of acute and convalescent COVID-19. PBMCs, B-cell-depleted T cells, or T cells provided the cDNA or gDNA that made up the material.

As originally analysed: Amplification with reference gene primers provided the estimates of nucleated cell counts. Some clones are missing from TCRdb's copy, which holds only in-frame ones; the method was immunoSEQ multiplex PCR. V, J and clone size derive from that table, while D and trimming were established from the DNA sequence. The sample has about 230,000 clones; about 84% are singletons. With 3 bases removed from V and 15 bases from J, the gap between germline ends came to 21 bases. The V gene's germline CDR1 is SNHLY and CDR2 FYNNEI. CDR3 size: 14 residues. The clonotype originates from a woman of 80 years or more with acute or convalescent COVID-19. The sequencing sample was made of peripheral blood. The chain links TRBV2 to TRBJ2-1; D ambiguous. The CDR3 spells CASSDPLAARRGFF. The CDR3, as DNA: TGTGCCAGCAGTGACCCCCTGGCGGCGCGTCGAGGGTTCTTC. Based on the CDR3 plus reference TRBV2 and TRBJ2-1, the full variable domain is EPEVTQTPSHQVTQMGQEVILRCVPISNHLYFYWYRQILGQKVEFLVSFYNNEISEKSEIFDDQFSVERPDGSNFTLKIRSTKLEDSAMYFCASSDPLAARRGFFGPGTRLTVL.